These 10 T cell receptor beta chains originate from one sample sequenced in a study of identical twins' blood T cells. In TCRdb, the 5' RACE reads were re-called with MiXCR into one record per CDR3 protein. The sample gives hundreds of thousands of distinct CDR3 sequences, roughly 31% of which show up once; 6.1% is in the top ten. The sequenced sample was PBMCs. These receptors came from a woman aged 18-49 years in good health.

There are a few counts of this clonotype. The CDR3 sequence is CATEKDTQYF. The CDR3 DNA sequence: TGTGCCACAGAGAAAGATACGCAGTATTTT. The chain joins TRBV12-3 or TRBV12-4 to TRBJ2-3, with D uncertain. The CDR3 runs to 10 residues. V lost 10 bases and J 5 bases, leaving 7 bases between the germline ends.

This clonotype has at least ten counts. The V gene is TRBV7-9, the J gene TRBJ1-5, with D maybe TRBD1 (5 bases). The germline CDR1 and CDR2 sequences are SEHNR and FQNEAQ (reference sequence). The CDR3 covers 15 residues. The V end was cut by 2 bases, the J end by 7 bases, with 15 bases between. The CDR3 coding sequence is TGTGCCAGCAGCTTAAACGGCAGGGTGGGGCAGCCCCAGCATTTT. Translating it yields CASSLNGRVGQPQHF.

Ten or more counts support this clonotype. This rearrangement joins TRBV24-1 to TRBJ2-1; D gene uncertain. This CDR3 has 12 residues. Germline values: CDR1 KGHDR, CDR2 SFDVKD. Trimming shortened V by 5 bases and J by 7 bases, and 8 bases separated the two germline ends. The CDR3 DNA reads as TGTGCCACCAGTGGACTCCAAAATGAGCAGTTCTTC. Translating gives CATSGLQNEQFF.

This chain joins TRBV20-1 and TRBJ2-1, with TRBD2 identical over 7 bases. V was pared by 7 bases and J by 3 bases, with 9 bases of the junction left unmatched. The length of the CDR3 is 14 residues. CDR1 is DFQATT, CDR2 SNEGSKA, per germline (reference sequence). CDR3 protein: CSGGGSGDYNEQFF. The CDR3, as DNA: TGCAGTGGGGGCGGGAGCGGGGACTACAATGAGCAGTTCTTC.

This chain connects TRBV7-8 to TRBJ1-2, with D unclear. The germline V gene has CDR1 SGHVS and CDR2 FQNEAQ. CDR3 size: 12 residues. Trimming took off 5 bases at V and 5 bases at J, with 9 bases between the two ends. The CDR3 sequence: CASSPYEYGYTF. The CDR3 coding sequence is TGTGCCAGCAGCCCGTATGAGTATGGCTACACCTTC.

This clonotype has a single count. The chain links TRBV20-1 to TRBJ1-1; 9 positions agree with TRBD1. V lost 8 bases, J lost 1 base, and 5 bases stayed unmatched. The CDR3 runs 13 residues. Germline V lookup: CDR1 DFQATT, CDR2 SNEGSKA (reference sequence). The CDR3 reads CSPGQGKNTEAFF. The CDR3, as DNA: TGCAGTCCGGGACAGGGAAAGAACACTGAAGCTTTCTTT.

J is TRBJ1-1 and V is TRBV9; perhaps TRBD1 as D (5 bases). Germline assignment: CDR1 SGDLS and CDR2 YYNGEE. Trimming stripped 5 bases from V and 8 bases from J, with 19 bases between. The CDR3 spans 14 residues. In nucleotides, the CDR3 is TGTGCCAGCAGTCGAACAGGCGGGCCTTTAGAAGCTTTCTTT. Protein sequence: CASSRTGGPLEAFF. Full variable domain (missing parts from reference TRBV9 and TRBJ1-1): DSGVTQTPKHLITATGQRVTLRCSPRSGDLSVYWYQQSLDQGLQFLIQYYNGEERAKGNILERFSAQQFPDLHSELNLSSLELGDSALYFCASSRTGGPLEAFFGQGTRLTVV.

This clonotype was seen more than once but under ten times. J is TRBJ2-1 and V is TRBV7-3; D is unresolved. With 0 bases removed from V and 6 bases from J, the gap between germline ends came to 6 bases. The CDR3 is 13 amino acids. Per germline, CDR1 SGHTA and CDR2 FQGTGA. CDR3 nucleotides: TGTGCCAGCAGCTTAACGTTCCCCAATGAGCAGTTCTTC. This sequence encodes CASSLTFPNEQFF.

With respect to this clonotype: A single base separates this from a much larger clone, so it may be a read error. The V call is TRBV18, the J call TRBJ2-5, with D possibly being TRBD1 (5 bases). The CDR3 covers 13 residues. Germline V lookup: CDR1 KGHSH, CDR2 LQKENI. The CDR3: CTSSPGSQETQYF. CDR3 coding DNA: TGTACCAGCTCACCAGGGTCCCAAGAGACCCAGTACTTC. Based on the CDR3 plus reference TRBV18 and TRBJ2-5, the full variable domain is NAGVMQNPRHLVRRRGQEARLRCSPMKGHSHVYWYRQLPEEGLKFMVYLQKENIIDESGMPKERFSAEFPKEGPSILRIQQVVRGDSAAYFCTSSPGSQETQYFGPGTRLLVL.

The CDR3 nucleotides read TGTGCCAGCAGCCAAAAAGGACGGTACAATGAGCAGTTCTTC. Protein: CASSQKGRYNEQFF. V is TRBV14 and J is TRBJ2-1; D is undetermined. Trimming shortened V by 2 bases and J by 4 bases, and 9 bases separated the two germline ends. The CDR3 is 14 amino acids. Germline V gene sequence: CDR1 SGHDN, CDR2 FVKESK. The entire variable domain, with the rest obtained from reference TRBV14 and TRBJ2-1, is as follows: EAGVTQFPSHSVIEKGQTVTLRCDPISGHDNLYWYRRVMGKEIKFLLHFVKESKQDESGMPNNRFLAERTGGTYSTLKVQPAELEDSGVYFCASSQKGRYNEQFFGPGTRLTVL.